These 20 T cell receptor beta chains came from one sample sequenced in a study of blood T cell repertoires in COVID-19. Clones were sequenced by immunoSEQ multiplex PCR, and TCRdb holds only the in-frame ones, with some missing. Here the sample spans over 200,000 clones, roughly 88% being singletons. Sequenced input: PBMCs or T cells enriched from blood (not recorded which). Receptors were obtained from a woman under 40 who had been exposed to COVID-19.

The chain employs TRBV3-1 (or the pseudogene TRBV3-2) and TRBJ2-5, with 16 positions matching TRBD2. Germline-derived CDR1 and CDR2 are LGHDT and YNNKEL (reference sequence). This CDR3 has 17 amino acids. Unmatched junction bases numbered 5, after V lost 4 bases and J lost 3 bases. The CDR3: CASSPGLAGGPEETQYF. In DNA form, the CDR3 reads TGTGCCAGCAGCCCGGGACTAGCGGGAGGGCCGGAAGAGACCCAGTACTTC.

The CDR3 DNA follows: TGTGCCAGCAGTCGCTATAGCGGGAGAGCAGATACGCAGTATTTT. Protein sequence: CASSRYSGRADTQYF. The chain is built from TRBV6-4 and TRBJ2-3; 9 bases fit TRBD2. This CDR3 is built from 15 residues. The J segment lost 4 bases and the V segment lost 5 bases, leaving 7 bases of the junction unmatched. The germline V gene has CDR1 MRHNA and CDR2 SNTAGT.

The chain recombines TRBV29-1 with TRBJ1-3; the D gene is possibly TRBD1 (6 bases). The CDR3 spans 12 residues. The germline CDR1 and CDR2 sequences are SQVTM and ANQGSEA. The germline V and J ends were trimmed by 5 bases and 9 bases, with 14 bases remaining between them. The DNA for the CDR3 is TGCAGCGTTTGGACAGTTCTGGGCACCATATATTTT. Translated, it gives CSVWTVLGTIYF. Drawing the rest from reference TRBV29-1 and TRBJ1-3, the complete variable domain is SAVISQKPSRDICQRGTSLTIQCQVDSQVTMMFWYRQQPGQSLTLIATANQGSEATYESGFVIDKFPISRPNLTFSTLTVSNMSPEDSSIYLCSVWTVLGTIYFGEGSWLTVV.

The rearrangement links TRBV7-9 to TRBJ1-2; D is perhaps TRBD1 (6 bases). Germline CDR1 and CDR2: SEHNR and FQNEAQ (reference sequence). The CDR3 runs to 15 residues. Trimming shortened V by 3 bases and J by 0 bases, and 11 bases separated the two germline ends. The CDR3 DNA reads TGTGCCAGCAGCTTGGACAGAGGAACTAACTATGGCTACACCTTC. This gives the protein CASSLDRGTNYGYTF.

The chain joins TRBV13 to TRBJ2-6, with D unresolved. The CDR3 length is 18 residues. CDR1 is PRHDT, CDR2 FYEKMQ, per germline (reference sequence). V lost 4 bases and J lost 0, with 16 bases in between. The CDR3 spells CASSSFTDPLSGANVLTF. CDR3 nucleotide sequence: TGTGCCAGCAGCTCTTTTACTGATCCTCTCTCTGGGGCCAACGTCCTGACTTTC.

This rearrangement joins TRBV5-4 to TRBJ1-2, with D possibly TRBD1 on 6 matching bases. Deletions cut 0 bases from V and 4 bases from J, with 10 bases between. Germline CDR1 and CDR2: SGHNT and YYREEE (reference sequence). The CDR3 has 14 residues. The CDR3 reads CASSLAGGAYGYTF. The CDR3 DNA follows: TGTGCCAGCAGCTTGGCCGGGGGGGCCTATGGCTACACCTTC.

This clone was counted a single time. This chain joins TRBV28 and TRBJ1-3; D might be TRBD1 (6 bases). Germline V gene data show CDR1 as MDHEN and CDR2 as SYDVKM. The CDR3 is 16 residues long. V was clipped by 1 base and J by 0 bases, with 10 bases between them. CDR3 coding DNA: TGTGCCAGCAGTTTATTGACAGGTTACTCTGGAAACACCATATATTTT. Translating it yields CASSLLTGYSGNTIYF.

This sequence joins TRBV18 and TRBJ2-5; 11 positions agree with TRBD2. Per the germline V gene, CDR1 is KGHSH and CDR2 is LQKENI. This CDR3 has 16 amino acids. Trimming took 4 bases from V and 5 from J; bases not matched to a gene: 9. For the CDR3, the DNA is TGTGCCAGCTCACTGGGACTAGCGGTCTCTGGGGAGACCCAGTACTTC. The encoded protein is CASSLGLAVSGETQYF.

DNA of the CDR3: TGTGCCTGGAGGGTCTGGGGGGACGGAAACACCATATATTTT. This encodes CAWRVWGDGNTIYF. The chain has TRBV30 and TRBJ1-3, with D possibly TRBD1 on 5 matching bases. The CDR3 loop spans 14 amino acids. Looked up from germline, CDR1 is GTSNPN and CDR2 is SVGIG (reference sequence). Trimming shortened V by 3 bases and J by 4 bases, and 13 bases separated the two germline ends.

The V gene is TRBV18, the J gene TRBJ2-2; the match to TRBD2 covers 12 bases. The CDR3 runs to 16 residues. Germline CDR1 reads KGHSH; CDR2 reads LQKENI. V shed 3 bases, J shed 4 bases, and the junction held 3 bases outside the gene matches. The CDR3 bases are TGTGCCAGCTCACCCCGACTAGCGGGAGCCACCGGGGAGCTGTTTTTT. Translated, it gives CASSPRLAGATGELFF.

V and J are TRBV7-2 and TRBJ2-1; D perhaps matches TRBD1 (5 bases). With 1 base removed from V and 2 bases from J, the gap between germline ends came to 9 bases. CDR3 length: 15 amino acids. Germline loops: CDR1 SGHTA, CDR2 FQGNSA. The chain's CDR3 is CASSLDARAYNEQFF. In DNA form, the CDR3 reads TGTGCCAGCAGCTTAGACGCCAGGGCCTACAATGAGCAGTTCTTC.

This rearrangement joins TRBV29-1 to TRBJ2-1; 11 nucleotides agree with TRBD2. The CDR3 covers 14 residues. The ends lost 7 bases at V and 6 bases at J; junction bases unmatched: 8. The germline gives CDR1 SQVTM, CDR2 ANQGSEA. Written as DNA, the CDR3 is TGCAGCGGACATAGCGGGAGGGCCCGCAATGAGCAGTTCTTC. Protein: CSGHSGRARNEQFF.

This clone came up once. Within the sample, other DNA sequences also encode this same CDR3. This chain links TRBV12-5 with TRBJ2-3; 7 bases map to TRBD2. Germline CDR1 and CDR2: LGHNT and FRNRAP. The CDR3 length is 15 residues. V gave up 6 bases and J gave up 0 bases; unmatched junction bases: 6. CDR3 sequence (DNA): TGTGCTAGTGGATTAGCGGGTCAGAGCACAGATACGCAGTATTTT. Protein: CASGLAGQSTDTQYF.

This rearrangement joins TRBV19 to TRBJ2-1, with 8 bases identical to TRBD1. The CDR3 runs to 14 residues. V lost 1 base, J lost 8 bases, and 4 bases stayed unmatched. CDR1 LNHDA and CDR2 SQIVND come from the germline V gene (reference sequence). The DNA of the CDR3 is TGTGCCAGTAGTATAGGGACAGGGAGAGATGAGCAGTTCTTC. Amino acid sequence: CASSIGTGRDEQFF.

The chain recombines TRBV25-1 with TRBJ2-5, with unresolved D. The V end lost 5 bases, the J end lost 2 bases, and 18 bases lay between the germline ends. The CDR3 extends over 16 amino acids. Germline loops: CDR1 MGHDK, CDR2 SYGVNS. CDR3 residues: CASSISATPTQETQYF. The DNA of the CDR3 is TGTGCCAGCAGTATCAGCGCCACACCAACTCAAGAGACCCAGTACTTC. The whole variable domain, remainder taken from reference TRBV25-1 and TRBJ2-5, is EADIYQTPRYLVIGTGKKITLECSQTMGHDKMYWYQQDPGMELHLIHYSYGVNSTEKGDLSSESTVSRIRTEHFPLTLESARPSHTSQYLCASSISATPTQETQYFGPGTRLLVL.

This clone was observed once. V and J are TRBV9 and TRBJ2-2, with 13 bases matching TRBD2. Germline V gives CDR1 SGDLS, CDR2 YYNGEE. The CDR3 is 17 amino acids. Trimming removed 4 bases from V and 4 bases from J; junction bases left unmatched: 7. The CDR3 DNA reads as TGTGCCAGCAGCCCCGACGGACTAGCGGGAGTCACCGGGGAGCTGTTTTTT. The encoded protein is CASSPDGLAGVTGELFF.

The J gene is TRBJ2-1, the V gene TRBV20-1; 10 nucleotides agree with TRBD1. CDR1 DFQATT and CDR2 SNEGSKA come from the germline V gene (reference sequence). The CDR3 has 11 residues. After removal of 0 bases from V and 14 bases from J, the junction contained 1 base not matched to a gene. The CDR3 coding sequence is TGCAGTGCTAGAGAAGGACAGGGGGAGTTCTTC. This sequence encodes CSAREGQGEFF.

This chain connects TRBV3-1 (or the pseudogene TRBV3-2) to TRBJ2-7; weak D call: TRBD2 (6 bases). CDR1 and CDR2 from the germline V gene are LGHDT and YNNKEL (reference sequence). Trimming stripped 2 bases from V and 6 bases from J, with 14 bases between. The CDR3 is 14 residues long. The CDR3 DNA follows: TGTGCCAGCAGCCAATCGAAACTAGCCGGCGAGCAGTACTTC. Encoded protein: CASSQSKLAGEQYF.

V usage is TRBV6-5 and J usage is TRBJ1-6; D is uncertain. Germline loops: CDR1 MNHEY, CDR2 SVGAGI. V shed 4 bases and J shed 10 bases, with 17 bases lying between them. The CDR3 consists of 15 residues. CDR3 coding DNA: TGTGCCAGCAGTTTCGGAGAGGGCTTTAGCTCACCCCTCCACTTT. Its translation: CASSFGEGFSSPLHF.

This chain links TRBV11-2 with TRBJ1-6; D is unclear. The CDR3 length is 15 residues. CDR1 SGHAT and CDR2 FQNNGV come from the germline V gene. V lost 4 bases and J lost 8, with 15 bases in between. CDR3 bases: TGTGCCAGCAGCTCCCCAGACCAGGTCCATTCACCCCTCCACTTT. Protein sequence: CASSSPDQVHSPLHF.